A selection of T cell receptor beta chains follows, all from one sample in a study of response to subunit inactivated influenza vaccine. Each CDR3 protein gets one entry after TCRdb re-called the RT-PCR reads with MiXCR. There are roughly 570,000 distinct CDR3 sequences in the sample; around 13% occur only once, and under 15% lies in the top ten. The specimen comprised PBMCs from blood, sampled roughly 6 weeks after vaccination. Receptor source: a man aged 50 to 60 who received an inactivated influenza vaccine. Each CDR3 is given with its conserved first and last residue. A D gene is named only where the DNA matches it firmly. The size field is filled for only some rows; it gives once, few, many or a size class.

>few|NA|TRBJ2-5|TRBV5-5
TGTGCCAGCAGCTTGGTGGTTGGAAAACAAGAGACCCAGTACTTC
CASSLVVGKQETQYF
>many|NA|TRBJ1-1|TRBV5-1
TGCGCCAGCAGCGTCTTACGTGGCACTGAAGCTTTCTTT
CASSVLRGTEAFF
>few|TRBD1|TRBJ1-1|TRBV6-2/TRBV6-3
TGTGCCAGCAGGGAGACAGGGGTTACTGAAGCTTTCTTT
CASRETGVTEAFF
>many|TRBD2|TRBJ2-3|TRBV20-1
TGCAGTGCTAGTAGCTTAGCGGGGCGAGGAGATACGCAGTATTTT
CSASSLAGRGDTQYF
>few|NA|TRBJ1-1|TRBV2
TGTGCCAGCAGTTACCAGACAACGGGCACTGAAGCTTTCTTT
CASSYQTTGTEAFF
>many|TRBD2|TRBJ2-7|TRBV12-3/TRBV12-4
TGTGCCAGCAGTTTTTCTGCGGGAGCTTCGTACGAGCAGTACTTC
CASSFSAGASYEQYF
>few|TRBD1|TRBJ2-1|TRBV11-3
TGTGCCAGCAGCTTCGAAGCAGGGGGCCCCTACAATGAGCAGTTCTTC
CASSFEAGGPYNEQFF
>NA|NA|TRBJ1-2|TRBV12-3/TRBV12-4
TGTGCCAGCAGTTTAGAGTCAGCCTATGGCTACACCTTC
CASSLESAYGYTF
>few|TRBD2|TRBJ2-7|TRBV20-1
TGCAGTGCTGCTGTTGCTCCTAGCGGAAGGGACGAGCAGTACTTC
CSAAVAPSGRDEQYF
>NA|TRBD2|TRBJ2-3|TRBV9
TGTGCCAGCAGCGTATCCAGCGGGAGGGCCAGAGATACGCAGTATTTT
CASSVSSGRARDTQYF
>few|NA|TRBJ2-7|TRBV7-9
TGTGCCAGCAGCTTTTCAAGTAGCTCCTACGAGCAGTACTTC
CASSFSSSSYEQYF
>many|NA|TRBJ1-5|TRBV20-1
TGCAGTGCTGGGTCTTTGGGAGGCAATCAGCCCCAGCATTTT
CSAGSLGGNQPQHF
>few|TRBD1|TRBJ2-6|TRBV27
TGTGCCAGCAGTGCAGGGGGCTTTGTATCTGGGGCCAACGTCCTGACTTTC
CASSAGGFVSGANVLTF
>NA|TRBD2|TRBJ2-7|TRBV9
TGTGCCAGCAGCGTAGACGGGACTAGCGCGTCCTACGAGCAGTACTTC
CASSVDGTSASYEQYF
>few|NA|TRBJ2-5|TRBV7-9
TGTGCCAGCAGCTTGGCGGAAGGTCGGGAGACCCAGTACTTC
CASSLAEGRETQYF
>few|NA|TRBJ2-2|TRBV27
TGTGCCAGCAGTTTATTAATCAGGGGACCGACCGGGGAGCTGTTTTTT
CASSLLIRGPTGELFF